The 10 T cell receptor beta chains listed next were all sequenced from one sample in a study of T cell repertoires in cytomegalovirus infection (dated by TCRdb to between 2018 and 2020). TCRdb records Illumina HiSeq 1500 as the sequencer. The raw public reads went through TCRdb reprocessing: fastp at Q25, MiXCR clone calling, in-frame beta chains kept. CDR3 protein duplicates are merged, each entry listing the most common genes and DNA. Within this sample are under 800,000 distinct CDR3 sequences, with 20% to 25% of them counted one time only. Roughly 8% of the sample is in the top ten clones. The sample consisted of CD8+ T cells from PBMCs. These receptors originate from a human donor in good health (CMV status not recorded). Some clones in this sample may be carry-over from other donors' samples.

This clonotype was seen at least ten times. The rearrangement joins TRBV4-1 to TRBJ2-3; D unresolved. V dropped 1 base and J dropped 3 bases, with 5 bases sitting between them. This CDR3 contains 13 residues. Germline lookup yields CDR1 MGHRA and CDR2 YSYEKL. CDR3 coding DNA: TGCGCCAGCAGCCAAGTTTTGACAGATACGCAGTATTTT. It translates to CASSQVLTDTQYF.

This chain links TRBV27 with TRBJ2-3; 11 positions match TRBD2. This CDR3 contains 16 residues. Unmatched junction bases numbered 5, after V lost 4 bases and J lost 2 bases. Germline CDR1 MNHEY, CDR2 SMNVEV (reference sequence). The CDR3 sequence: CASSYLAGGYTDTQYF. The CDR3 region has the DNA TGTGCCAGCAGTTATCTAGCGGGGGGTTACACAGATACGCAGTATTTT.

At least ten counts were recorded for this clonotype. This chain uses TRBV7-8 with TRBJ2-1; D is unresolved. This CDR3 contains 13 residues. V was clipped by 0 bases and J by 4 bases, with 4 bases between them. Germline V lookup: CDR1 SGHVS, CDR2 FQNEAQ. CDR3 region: CASSLAVYNEQFF. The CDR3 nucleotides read TGTGCCAGCAGCTTAGCGGTGTACAATGAGCAGTTCTTC. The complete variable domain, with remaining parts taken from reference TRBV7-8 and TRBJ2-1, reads GAGVSQSPRYKVAKRGQDVALRCDPISGHVSLFWYQQALGQGPEFLTYFQNEAQLDKSGLPSDRFFAERPEGSVSTLKIQRTQQEDSAVYLCASSLAVYNEQFFGPGTRLTVL.

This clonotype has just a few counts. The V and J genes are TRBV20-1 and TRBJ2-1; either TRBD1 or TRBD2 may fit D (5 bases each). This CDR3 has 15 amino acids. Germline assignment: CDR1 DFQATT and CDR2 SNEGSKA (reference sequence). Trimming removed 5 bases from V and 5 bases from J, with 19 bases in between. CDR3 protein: CSARLPEGLNNEQFF. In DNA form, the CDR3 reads TGCAGTGCTCGCCTACCCGAGGGGCTTAACAATGAGCAGTTCTTC.

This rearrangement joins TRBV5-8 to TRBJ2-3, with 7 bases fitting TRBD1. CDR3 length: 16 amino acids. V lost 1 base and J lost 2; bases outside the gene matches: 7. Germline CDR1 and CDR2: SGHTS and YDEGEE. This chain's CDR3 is CASSLWWDRDTDTQYF. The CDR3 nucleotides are TGTGCCAGCAGCTTGTGGTGGGACAGAGACACAGATACGCAGTATTTT.

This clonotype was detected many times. The CDR3 sequence is CASSSSGQGGSYEQYV. Here the CDR3 DNA reads TGTGCCAGCAGCTCGTCGGGACAGGGGGGATCCTACGAGCAGTACGTC. V usage is TRBV7-6 and J usage is TRBJ2-7, with 11 bases that match TRBD1. J gave up 1 base and V 4 bases, and 6 bases lay outside the gene matches. This CDR3 comprises 16 residues. The V gene's germline CDR1 is SGHVS and CDR2 FNYEAQ.

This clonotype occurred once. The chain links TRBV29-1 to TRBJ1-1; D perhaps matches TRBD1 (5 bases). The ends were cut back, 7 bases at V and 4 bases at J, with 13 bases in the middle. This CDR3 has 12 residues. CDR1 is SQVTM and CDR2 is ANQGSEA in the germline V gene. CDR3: CSGSPGGTEAFF. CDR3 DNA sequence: TGCAGCGGATCCCCGGGGGGCACTGAAGCTTTCTTT.

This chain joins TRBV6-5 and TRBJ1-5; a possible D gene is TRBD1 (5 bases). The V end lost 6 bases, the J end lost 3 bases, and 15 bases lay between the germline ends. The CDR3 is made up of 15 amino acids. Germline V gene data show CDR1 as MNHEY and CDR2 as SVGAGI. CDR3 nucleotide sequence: TGTGCCAGCAGCCTTGTCTGGGGGTACAATCAGCCCCAGCATTTT. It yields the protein CASSLVWGYNQPQHF.

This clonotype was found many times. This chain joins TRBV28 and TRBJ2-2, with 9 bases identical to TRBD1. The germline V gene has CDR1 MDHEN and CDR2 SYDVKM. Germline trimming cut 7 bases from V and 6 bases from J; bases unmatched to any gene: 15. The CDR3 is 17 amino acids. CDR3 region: CASKGTGGSQVSGELFF. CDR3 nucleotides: TGTGCCAGCAAAGGCACAGGGGGCTCCCAAGTTTCCGGGGAGCTGTTTTTT.

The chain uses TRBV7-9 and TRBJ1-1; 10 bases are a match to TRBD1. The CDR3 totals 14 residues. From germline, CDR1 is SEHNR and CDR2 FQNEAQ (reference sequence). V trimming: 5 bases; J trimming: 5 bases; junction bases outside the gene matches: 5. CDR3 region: CASSRRDRGTEAFF. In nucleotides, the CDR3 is TGTGCCAGCAGCCGGCGGGACAGGGGAACTGAAGCTTTCTTT. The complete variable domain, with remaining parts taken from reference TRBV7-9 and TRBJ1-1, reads DTGVSQNPRHKITKRGQNVTFRCDPISEHNRLYWYRQTLGQGPEFLTYFQNEAQLEKSRLLSDRFSAERPKGSFSTLEIQRTEQGDSAMYLCASSRRDRGTEAFFGQGTRLTVV.